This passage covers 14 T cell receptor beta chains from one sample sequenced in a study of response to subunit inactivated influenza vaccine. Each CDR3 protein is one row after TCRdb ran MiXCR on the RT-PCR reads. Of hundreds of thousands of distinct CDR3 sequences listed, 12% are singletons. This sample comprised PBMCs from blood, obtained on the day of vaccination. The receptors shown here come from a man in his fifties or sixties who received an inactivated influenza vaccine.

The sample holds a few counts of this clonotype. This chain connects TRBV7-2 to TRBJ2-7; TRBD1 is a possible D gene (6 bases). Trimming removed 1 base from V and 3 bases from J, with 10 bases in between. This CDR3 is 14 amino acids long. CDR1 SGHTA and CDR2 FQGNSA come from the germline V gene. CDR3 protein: CASSLVTGIYEQYF. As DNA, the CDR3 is TGTGCCAGCAGCTTAGTGACAGGAATCTACGAGCAGTACTTC.

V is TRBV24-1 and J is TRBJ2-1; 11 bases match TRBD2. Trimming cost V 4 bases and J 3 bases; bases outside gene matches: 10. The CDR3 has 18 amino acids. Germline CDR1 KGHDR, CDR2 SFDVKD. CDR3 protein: CATSETGTSGGLYNEQFF. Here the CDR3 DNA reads TGTGCCACCAGTGAAACCGGGACTAGCGGCGGACTCTACAATGAGCAGTTCTTC.

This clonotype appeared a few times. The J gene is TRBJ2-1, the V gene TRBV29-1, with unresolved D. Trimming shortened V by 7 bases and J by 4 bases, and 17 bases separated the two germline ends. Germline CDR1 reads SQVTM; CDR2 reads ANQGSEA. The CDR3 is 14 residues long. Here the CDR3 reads CSAREMRGYNEQFF. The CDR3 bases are TGCAGCGCCCGAGAAATGCGCGGTTACAATGAGCAGTTCTTC.

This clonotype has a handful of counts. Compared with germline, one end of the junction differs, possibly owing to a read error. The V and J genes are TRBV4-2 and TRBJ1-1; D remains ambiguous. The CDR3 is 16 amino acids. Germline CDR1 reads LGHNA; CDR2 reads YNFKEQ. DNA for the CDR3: TGTGCCAGCAGCCAAGACAGGTCTGGAATGAACGCTGAAGCTTTCTTT. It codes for CASSQDRSGMNAEAFF.

The CDR3 loop reads CASSSTGSGTGELFF. CDR3 nucleotide sequence: TGTGCCAGCAGTTCGACAGGGTCGGGCACCGGGGAGCTGTTTTTT. The rearrangement joins TRBV2 to TRBJ2-2, with TRBD1 matching over 7 bases. There are 15 residues in the CDR3. With V trimmed by 5 bases and J by 4 bases, 7 bases remained unmatched. CDR1 is SNHLY and CDR2 is FYNNEI in the germline V gene.

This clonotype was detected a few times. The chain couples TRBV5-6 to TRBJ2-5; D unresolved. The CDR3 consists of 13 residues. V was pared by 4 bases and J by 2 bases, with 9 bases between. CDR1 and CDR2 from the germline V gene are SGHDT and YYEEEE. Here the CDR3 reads CASSHTNQETQYF. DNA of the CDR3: TGTGCCAGCAGCCACACGAATCAAGAGACCCAGTACTTC.

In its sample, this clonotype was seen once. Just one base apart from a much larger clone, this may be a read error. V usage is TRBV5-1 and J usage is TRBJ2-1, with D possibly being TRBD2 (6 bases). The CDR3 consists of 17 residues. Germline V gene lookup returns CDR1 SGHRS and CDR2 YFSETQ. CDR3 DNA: TGCGCCAGCATCTTGAGGGGAGTAGCGGCCCCCTACAATGAGCAGTTCTTC. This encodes CASILRGVAAPYNEQFF.

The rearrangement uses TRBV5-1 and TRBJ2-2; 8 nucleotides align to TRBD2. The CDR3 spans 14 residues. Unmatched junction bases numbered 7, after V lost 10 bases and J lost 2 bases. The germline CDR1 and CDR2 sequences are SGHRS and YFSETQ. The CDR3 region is CACNSGANTGELFF. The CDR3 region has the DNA TGCGCCTGCAATAGCGGGGCAAACACCGGGGAGCTGTTTTTT.

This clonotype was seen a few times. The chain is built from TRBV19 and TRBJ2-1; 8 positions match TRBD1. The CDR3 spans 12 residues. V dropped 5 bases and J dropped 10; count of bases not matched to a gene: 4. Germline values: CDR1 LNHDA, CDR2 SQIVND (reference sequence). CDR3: CASSRQGLEQFF. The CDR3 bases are TGTGCCAGTAGTCGACAGGGGTTGGAGCAGTTCTTC.

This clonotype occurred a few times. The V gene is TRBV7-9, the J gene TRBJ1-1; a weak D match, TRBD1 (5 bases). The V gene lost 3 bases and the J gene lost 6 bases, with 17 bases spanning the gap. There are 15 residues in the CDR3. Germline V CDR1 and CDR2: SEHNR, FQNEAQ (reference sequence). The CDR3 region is CASSLTDSWGAEAFF. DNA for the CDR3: TGTGCCAGCAGCTTGACAGACTCCTGGGGGGCTGAAGCTTTCTTT.

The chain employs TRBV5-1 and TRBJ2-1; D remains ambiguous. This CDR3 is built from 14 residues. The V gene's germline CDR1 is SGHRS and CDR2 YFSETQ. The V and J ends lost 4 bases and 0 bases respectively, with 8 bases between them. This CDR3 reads CASSPPSSYNEQFF. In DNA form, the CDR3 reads TGCGCCAGCAGCCCGCCTAGCTCCTACAATGAGCAGTTCTTC.

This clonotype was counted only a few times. CDR3: CASSFLTSGRNEQFF. CDR3 DNA: TGCGCCAGCAGCTTCTTGACTAGCGGGAGAAATGAGCAGTTCTTC. The chain couples TRBV5-1 to TRBJ2-1; 12 nucleotides match TRBD2. The CDR3 spans 15 residues. Germline V gene lookup returns CDR1 SGHRS and CDR2 YFSETQ. With 2 bases clipped from V and 7 bases from J, the junction kept 4 bases outside the gene matches.

The CDR3 is CASSPASGLREQYF. The CDR3 coding sequence is TGTGCCAGCTCACCGGCGTCCGGGTTAAGAGAGCAGTACTTC. V and J are TRBV18 and TRBJ2-7; D unresolved. The CDR3 runs to 14 residues. Germline V CDR1 and CDR2: KGHSH, LQKENI. Trimming stripped 3 bases from V and 7 bases from J, with 16 bases between.

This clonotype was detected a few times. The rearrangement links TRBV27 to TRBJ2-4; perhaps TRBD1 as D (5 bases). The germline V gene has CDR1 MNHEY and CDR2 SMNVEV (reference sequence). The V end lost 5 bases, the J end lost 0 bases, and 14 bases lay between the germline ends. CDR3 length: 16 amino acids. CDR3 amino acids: CASSEMTALAKNIQYF. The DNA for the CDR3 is TGTGCCAGCAGTGAGATGACAGCTCTAGCCAAAAACATTCAGTACTTC.